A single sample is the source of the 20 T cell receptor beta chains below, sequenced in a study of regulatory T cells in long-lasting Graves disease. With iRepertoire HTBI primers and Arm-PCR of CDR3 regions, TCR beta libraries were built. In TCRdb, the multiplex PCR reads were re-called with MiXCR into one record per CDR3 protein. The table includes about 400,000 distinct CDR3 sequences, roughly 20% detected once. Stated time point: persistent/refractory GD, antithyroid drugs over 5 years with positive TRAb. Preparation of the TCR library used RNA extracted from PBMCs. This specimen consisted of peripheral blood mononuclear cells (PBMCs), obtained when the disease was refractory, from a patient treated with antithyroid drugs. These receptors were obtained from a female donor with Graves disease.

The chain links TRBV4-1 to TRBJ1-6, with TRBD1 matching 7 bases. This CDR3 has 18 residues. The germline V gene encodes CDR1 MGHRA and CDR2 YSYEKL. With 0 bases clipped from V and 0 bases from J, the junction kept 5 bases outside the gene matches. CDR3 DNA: TGCGCCAGCAGCCAAGATTCGGGACAGTTCTCCTATAATTCACCCCTCCACTTT. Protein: CASSQDSGQFSYNSPLHF.

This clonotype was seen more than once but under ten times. CDR3 bases: TGTGCCAGCAGCCCTCTAGCGGGAGTCCACAATGAGCAGTTCTTC. Translation gives CASSPLAGVHNEQFF. The rearrangement links TRBV13 to TRBJ2-1; TRBD2 matches 10 bases. This CDR3 has 15 amino acids. Germline CDR1 and CDR2: PRHDT and FYEKMQ (reference sequence). Unmatched junction bases numbered 6, after V lost 5 bases and J lost 5 bases.

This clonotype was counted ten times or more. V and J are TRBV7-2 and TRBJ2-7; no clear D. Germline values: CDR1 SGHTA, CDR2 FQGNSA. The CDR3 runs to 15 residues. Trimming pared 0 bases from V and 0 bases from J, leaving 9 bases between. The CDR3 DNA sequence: TGTGCCAGCAGCTTAGCGACAAGCTACTCCTACGAGCAGTACTTC. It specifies CASSLATSYSYEQYF.

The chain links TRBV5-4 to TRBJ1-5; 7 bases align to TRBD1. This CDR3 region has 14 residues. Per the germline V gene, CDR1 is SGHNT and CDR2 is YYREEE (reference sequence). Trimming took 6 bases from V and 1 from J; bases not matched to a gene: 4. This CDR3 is CASTIQGSNQPQHF. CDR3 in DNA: TGTGCCAGCACAATACAGGGGAGCAATCAGCCCCAGCATTTT. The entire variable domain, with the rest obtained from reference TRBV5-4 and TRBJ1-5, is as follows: ETGVTQSPTHLIKTRGQQVTLRCSSQSGHNTVSWYQQALGQGPQFIFQYYREEENGRGNFPPRFSGLQFPNYSSELNVNALELDDSALYLCASTIQGSNQPQHFGDGTRLSIL.

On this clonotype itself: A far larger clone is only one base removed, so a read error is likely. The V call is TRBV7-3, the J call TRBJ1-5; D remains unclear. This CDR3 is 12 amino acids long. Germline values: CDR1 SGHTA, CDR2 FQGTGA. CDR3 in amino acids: CVSSFLSLPQHF. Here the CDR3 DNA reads TGTGTCAGCAGCTTTCTGAGCTTGCCCCAGCATTTT.

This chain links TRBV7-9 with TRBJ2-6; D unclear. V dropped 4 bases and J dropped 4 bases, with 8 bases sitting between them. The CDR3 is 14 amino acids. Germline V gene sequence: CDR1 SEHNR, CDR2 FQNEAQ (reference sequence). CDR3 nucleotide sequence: TGTGCCAGCAGCTCCTATGCGGGGGCCAACGTCCTGACTTTC. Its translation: CASSSYAGANVLTF.

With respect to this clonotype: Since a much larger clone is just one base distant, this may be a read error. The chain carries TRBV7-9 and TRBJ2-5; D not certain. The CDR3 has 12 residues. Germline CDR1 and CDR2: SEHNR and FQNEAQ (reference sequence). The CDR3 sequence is CAGSRMSETQYF. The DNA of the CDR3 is TGTGCCGGCAGCCGTATGAGTGAGACCCAGTACTTC.

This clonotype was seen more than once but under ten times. The CDR3 nucleotides are TGTGCCAGCAGCCCTCCACGAACCTTGACTAGCACCGGGGAGCTGTTTTTT. Its translation is CASSPPRTLTSTGELFF. The chain links TRBV7-3 to TRBJ2-2; perhaps TRBD2 as D (6 bases). The CDR3 covers 17 residues. V gave up 5 bases and J gave up 4 bases, with 20 bases separating them. The germline V gene encodes CDR1 SGHTA and CDR2 FQGTGA.

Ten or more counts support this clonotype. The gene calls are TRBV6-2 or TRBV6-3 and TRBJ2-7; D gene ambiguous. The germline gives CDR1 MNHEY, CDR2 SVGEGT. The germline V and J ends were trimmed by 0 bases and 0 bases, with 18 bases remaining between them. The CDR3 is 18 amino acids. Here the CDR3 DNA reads TGTGCCAGCAGTTACTCGATCGGCGACGCCCGAACCTCCTACGAGCAGTACTTC. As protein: CASSYSIGDARTSYEQYF.

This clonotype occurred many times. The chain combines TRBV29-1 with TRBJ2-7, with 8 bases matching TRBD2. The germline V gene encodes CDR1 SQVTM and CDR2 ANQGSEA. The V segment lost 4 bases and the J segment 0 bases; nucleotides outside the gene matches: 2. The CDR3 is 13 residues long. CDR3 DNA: TGCAGCGTTGGCGGGAGGAGCTCCTACGAGCAGTACTTC. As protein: CSVGGRSSYEQYF.

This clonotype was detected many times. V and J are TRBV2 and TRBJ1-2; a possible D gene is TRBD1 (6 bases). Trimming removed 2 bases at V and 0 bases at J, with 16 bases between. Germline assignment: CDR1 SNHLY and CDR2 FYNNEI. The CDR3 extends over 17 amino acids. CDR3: CASSELGAGQTNYGYTF. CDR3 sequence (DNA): TGTGCCAGCAGTGAACTCGGGGCCGGACAGACTAACTATGGCTACACCTTC.

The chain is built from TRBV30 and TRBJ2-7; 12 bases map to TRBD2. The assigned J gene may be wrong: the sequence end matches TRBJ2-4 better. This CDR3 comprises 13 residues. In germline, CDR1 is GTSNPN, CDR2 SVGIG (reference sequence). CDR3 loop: CAWSPGLAGIQYF. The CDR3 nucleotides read TGTGCCTGGAGCCCGGGACTAGCGGGCATTCAGTACTTC.

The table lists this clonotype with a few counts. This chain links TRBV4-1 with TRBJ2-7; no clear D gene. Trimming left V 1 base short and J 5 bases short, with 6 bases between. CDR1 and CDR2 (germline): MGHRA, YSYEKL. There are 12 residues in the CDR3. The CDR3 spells CASSQGVDEQYF. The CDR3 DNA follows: TGCGCCAGCAGCCAAGGGGTAGACGAGCAGTACTTC.

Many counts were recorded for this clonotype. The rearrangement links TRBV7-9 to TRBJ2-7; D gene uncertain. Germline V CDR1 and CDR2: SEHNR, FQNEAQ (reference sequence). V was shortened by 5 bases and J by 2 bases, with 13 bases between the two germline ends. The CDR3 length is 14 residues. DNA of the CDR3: TGTGCCAGCAGCATTTCCAGCCTACCCTACGAGCAGTACTTC. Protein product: CASSISSLPYEQYF.

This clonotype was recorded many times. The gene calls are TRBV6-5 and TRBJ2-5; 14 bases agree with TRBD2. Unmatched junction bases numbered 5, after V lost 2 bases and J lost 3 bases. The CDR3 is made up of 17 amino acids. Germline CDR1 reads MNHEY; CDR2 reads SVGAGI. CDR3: CASSYGLAGGWKETQYF. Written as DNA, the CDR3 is TGTGCCAGCAGTTACGGACTAGCGGGAGGCTGGAAAGAGACCCAGTACTTC.

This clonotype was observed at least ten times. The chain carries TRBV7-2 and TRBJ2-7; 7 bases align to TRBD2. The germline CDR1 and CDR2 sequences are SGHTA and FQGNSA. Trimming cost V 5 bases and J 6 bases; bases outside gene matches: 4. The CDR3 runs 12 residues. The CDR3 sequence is CASSPRGVEQYF. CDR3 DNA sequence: TGTGCCAGCAGCCCCCGGGGGGTCGAGCAGTACTTC.

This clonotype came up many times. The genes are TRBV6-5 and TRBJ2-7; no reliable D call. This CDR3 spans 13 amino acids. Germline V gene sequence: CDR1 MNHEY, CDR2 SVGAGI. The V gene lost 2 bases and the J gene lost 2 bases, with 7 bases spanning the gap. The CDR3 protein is CASSYLGTYEQYF. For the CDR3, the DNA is TGTGCCAGCAGTTACCTGGGTACCTACGAGCAGTACTTC.

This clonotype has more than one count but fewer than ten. The CDR3 DNA is TGTGCCAGCAGCCCCACGACTAGCGGGAGTGGTTTCTTC. Protein: CASSPTTSGSGFF. The chain employs TRBV7-2 and TRBJ2-1; 12 bases line up with TRBD2. The junction had 9 bases not matched to a gene; V was cut back by 5 bases and J by 16 bases. The CDR3 has 13 amino acids. Germline V lookup: CDR1 SGHTA, CDR2 FQGNSA.

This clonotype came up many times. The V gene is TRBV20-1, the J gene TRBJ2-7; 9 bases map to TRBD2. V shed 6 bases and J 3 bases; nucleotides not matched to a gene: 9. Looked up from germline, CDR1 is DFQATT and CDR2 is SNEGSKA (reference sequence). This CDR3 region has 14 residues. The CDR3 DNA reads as TGCAGTGCCTTGGGGGCGGGAGGGCTCTACGAGCAGTACTTC. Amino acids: CSALGAGGLYEQYF.

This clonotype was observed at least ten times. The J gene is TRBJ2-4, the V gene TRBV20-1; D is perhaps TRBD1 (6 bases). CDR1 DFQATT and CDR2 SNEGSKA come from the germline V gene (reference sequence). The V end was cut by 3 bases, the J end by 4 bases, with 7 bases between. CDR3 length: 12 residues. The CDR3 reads CSARTGKNIQYF. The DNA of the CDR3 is TGCAGTGCTAGGACAGGAAAAAACATTCAGTACTTC.